This T cell receptor (beta chain) stems from a study of T-cell reconstitution after alpha-beta-depleted transplantation in children. This clonotype turned up a few times. CDR3 size: 13 residues. CDR1 ENHRY and CDR2 SYGVKD come from the germline V gene. V was cut by 2 bases and J by 12 bases, with 16 bases left in between. This sample's TCRbeta library carried unique molecular identifier barcodes. TCRdb processed the PCR reads anew with MiXCR; each CDR3 protein has one entry. The sample has some 390,000 distinct CDR3 sequences; roughly 21% are singletons. This receptor was obtained from a human donor who donated a stem cell graft to a child with acute myeloid leukemia. The gene calls are TRBV10-3 and TRBJ1-1, with D possibly matching TRBD1 (6 bases). The source was PBMCs from the stem cell graft donor, collected from the stem cell graft. The CDR3 sequence: CAISEDPRGKTFF. The CDR3 nucleotides are TGTGCCATCAGTGAGGATCCGAGGGGGAAAACTTTCTTT.